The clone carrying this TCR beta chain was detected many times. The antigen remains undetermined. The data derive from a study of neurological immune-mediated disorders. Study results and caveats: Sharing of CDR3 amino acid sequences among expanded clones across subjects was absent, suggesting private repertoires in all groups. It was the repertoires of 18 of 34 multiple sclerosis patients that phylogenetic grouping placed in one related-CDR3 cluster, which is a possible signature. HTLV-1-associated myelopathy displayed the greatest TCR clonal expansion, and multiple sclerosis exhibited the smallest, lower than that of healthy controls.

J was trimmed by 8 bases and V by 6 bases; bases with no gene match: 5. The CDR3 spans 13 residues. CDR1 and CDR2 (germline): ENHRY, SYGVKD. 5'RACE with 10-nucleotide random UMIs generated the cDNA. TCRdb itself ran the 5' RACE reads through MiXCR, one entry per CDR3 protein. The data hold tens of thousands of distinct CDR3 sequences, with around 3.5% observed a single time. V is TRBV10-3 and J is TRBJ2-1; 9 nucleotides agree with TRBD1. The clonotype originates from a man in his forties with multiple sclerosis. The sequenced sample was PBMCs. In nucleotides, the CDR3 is TGTGCCATCAGGACAGGGGGTGCGGATGAGCAGTTCTTC. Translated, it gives CAIRTGGADEQFF.